The text below deals with one TCR beta chain. Its ends do not fully match the called genes, so a read error is possible. Per the original data handling: Amplification of reference gene primers was used by the study to estimate nucleated cell counts. Measured with immunoSEQ multiplex PCR; TCRdb has only the in-frame clones, and not every one. V, J and clone size reflect that table, while D and trimming were determined from the DNA. Among 63,000 or so clones listed, around 89% were seen once. The sample originates from a study of blood T cell repertoires in COVID-19. Across the study: Samples representing acute and convalescent COVID-19 were sourced from the United States, Italy and Spain. T cells, B-cell-depleted T cells, or PBMCs provided the cDNA or gDNA that served as material.

Looked up from germline, CDR1 is SSHAT and CDR2 is FNYEAQ (reference sequence). The CDR3 is 16 residues long. The chain couples TRBV7-7 to TRBJ2-5; 8 bases fit TRBD2. Sequenced material: peripheral blood. The TCR sequence derives from a human donor in a cohort sampled during active COVID-19. The CDR3 bases are TGTGCTAGCAGCCCGGGAGGGTCCGGTCGGATTGAGACCCAGTACTTC. Protein product: CASSPGGSGRIETQYF.